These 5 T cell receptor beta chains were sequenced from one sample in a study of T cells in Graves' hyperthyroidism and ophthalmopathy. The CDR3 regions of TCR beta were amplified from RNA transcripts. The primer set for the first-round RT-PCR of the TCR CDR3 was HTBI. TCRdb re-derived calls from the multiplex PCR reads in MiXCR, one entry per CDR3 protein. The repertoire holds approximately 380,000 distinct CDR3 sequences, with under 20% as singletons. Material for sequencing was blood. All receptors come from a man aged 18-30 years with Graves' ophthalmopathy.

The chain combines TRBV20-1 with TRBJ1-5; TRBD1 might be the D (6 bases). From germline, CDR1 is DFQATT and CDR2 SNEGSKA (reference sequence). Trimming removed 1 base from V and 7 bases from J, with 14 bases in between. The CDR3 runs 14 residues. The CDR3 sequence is CSARGVWGRQPQHF. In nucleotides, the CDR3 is TGCAGTGCTAGAGGGGTCTGGGGGCGGCAGCCCCAGCATTTT.

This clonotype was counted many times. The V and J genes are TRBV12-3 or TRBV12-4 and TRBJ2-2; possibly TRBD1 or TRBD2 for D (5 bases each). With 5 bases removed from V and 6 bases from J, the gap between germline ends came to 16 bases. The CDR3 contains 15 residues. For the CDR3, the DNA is TGTGCCAGCAGTGGGGGTAGCGTTATTTCCGGGGAGCTGTTTTTT. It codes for CASSGGSVISGELFF.

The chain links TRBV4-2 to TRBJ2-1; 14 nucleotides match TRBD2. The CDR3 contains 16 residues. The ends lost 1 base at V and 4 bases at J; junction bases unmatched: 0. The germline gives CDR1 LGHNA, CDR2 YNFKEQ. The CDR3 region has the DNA TGTGCCAGCAGCCAAGGGACTAGCGGGGGGTACAATGAGCAGTTCTTC. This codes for CASSQGTSGGYNEQFF.

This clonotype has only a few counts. CDR3 loop: CASSQARSNQPQHF. DNA for the CDR3: TGTGCCAGCAGTCAGGCGAGAAGCAATCAGCCCCAGCATTTT. The chain links TRBV6-1 to TRBJ1-5; D is unresolved. The CDR3 runs to 14 residues. V lost 5 bases, J lost 1 base, and 9 bases lay in between. Looked up from germline, CDR1 is MNHNS and CDR2 is SASEGT.

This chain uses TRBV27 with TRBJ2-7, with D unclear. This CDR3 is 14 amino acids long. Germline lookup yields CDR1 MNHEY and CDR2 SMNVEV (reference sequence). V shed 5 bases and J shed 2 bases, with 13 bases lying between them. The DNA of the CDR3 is TGTGCCAGCAGTCCCCGGGCCGTTGCCTACGAGCAGTACTTC. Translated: CASSPRAVAYEQYF.